Following are 21 T cell receptor beta chains from one sample sequenced in a study of cytomegalovirus exposure and HLA in healthy donors. This PCR relied on a set of 60 Vbeta primers and 13 Jbeta primers. TCRdb's copy holds only in-frame clones and misses some; the assay was immunoSEQ multiplex PCR. The sample yields roughly 200,000 clones, under 85% seen once. Sample: PBMCs. These receptor sequences come from a male donor in good health and CMV-seronegative.

V gene TRBV6-5 combines with J gene TRBJ1-2, with D possibly TRBD1 on 6 matching bases. The V end lost 7 bases, the J end lost 1 base, and 16 bases lay between the germline ends. Germline V lookup: CDR1 MNHEY, CDR2 SVGAGI. CDR3 length: 15 amino acids. The chain's CDR3 is CASTLSDSYNYGYTF. The CDR3 DNA sequence: TGTGCCAGCACACTATCGGACAGCTATAACTATGGCTACACCTTC.

The V gene is TRBV2, the J gene TRBJ2-7; the D is unclear. Per germline, CDR1 SNHLY and CDR2 FYNNEI. This CDR3 spans 11 amino acids. V lost 4 bases to trimming and J lost 4 bases, with 5 bases between them. CDR3 DNA sequence: TGTGCCAGCAGTGCCCAGTACGAGCAGTACTTC. Protein product: CASSAQYEQYF. The full variable domain, completed using reference TRBV2 and TRBJ2-7, is EPEVTQTPSHQVTQMGQEVILRCVPISNHLYFYWYRQILGQKVEFLVSFYNNEISEKSEIFDDQFSVERPDGSNFTLKIRSTKLEDSAMYFCASSAQYEQYFGPGTRLTVT.

In this sample, this clone turned up a few times. This chain uses TRBV27 with TRBJ2-1; D possibly corresponds to TRBD2 (5 bases). Germline CDR1 reads MNHEY; CDR2 reads SMNVEV (reference sequence). CDR3 size: 14 residues. The germline V and J ends were trimmed by 3 bases and 3 bases, with 9 bases remaining between them. CDR3 nucleotide sequence: TGTGCCAGCAGTTTCAGCGGAAGCTACAATGAGCAGTTCTTC. Protein product: CASSFSGSYNEQFF.

The chain employs TRBV14 and TRBJ1-5, with D possibly matching TRBD1 (5 bases). The germline gives CDR1 SGHDN, CDR2 FVKESK. The CDR3 covers 14 residues. V lost 3 bases to trimming and J lost 6 bases, with 12 bases between them. Here the CDR3 DNA reads TGTGCCAGCAGCCATTCGGGGGAGGCTCAGCCCCAGCATTTT. This sequence encodes CASSHSGEAQPQHF. The entire variable domain, with the rest obtained from reference TRBV14 and TRBJ1-5, is as follows: EAGVTQFPSHSVIEKGQTVTLRCDPISGHDNLYWYRRVMGKEIKFLLHFVKESKQDESGMPNNRFLAERTGGTYSTLKVQPAELEDSGVYFCASSHSGEAQPQHFGDGTRLSIL.

There are a few counts of this clone. V is TRBV7-9 and J is TRBJ1-4, with D uncertain. The CDR3 extends over 15 amino acids. Trimming removed 3 bases from V and 5 bases from J, with 13 bases in between. CDR1 is SEHNR and CDR2 is FQNEAQ in the germline V gene (reference sequence). DNA for the CDR3: TGTGCCAGCAGCTTCGGGAGTGGAGGGAATGAAAAACTGTTTTTT. Its protein is CASSFGSGGNEKLFF.

This clone was seen a few times. This chain uses TRBV4-2 with TRBJ2-7, with 7 positions matching TRBD2. The V and J ends lost 1 base and 2 bases, in that order; junction bases with no gene match: 5. This CDR3 is 15 amino acids long. Germline loops: CDR1 LGHNA, CDR2 YNFKEQ. The DNA for the CDR3 is TGTGCCAGCAGCCAAGGGGAGGGAGGGACCTACGAGCAGTACTTC. Its translation is CASSQGEGGTYEQYF.

The CDR3 nucleotides read TGCGCCAGCAGCTCGGACAGGCATCAGCCCCAGCATTTT. It specifies CASSSDRHQPQHF. V and J are TRBV5-1 and TRBJ1-5, with 7 bases fitting TRBD1. Trimming at V came to 3 bases and at J to 5 bases, leaving 2 bases not matched to a gene. Germline V lookup: CDR1 SGHRS, CDR2 YFSETQ. The CDR3 is 13 residues long.

CDR3 coding DNA: TGCGCCAGCAGCACAGGACAGCAAAACATTCAGTACTTC. Protein: CASSTGQQNIQYF. The genes are TRBV5-1 and TRBJ2-4; D possibly corresponds to TRBD1 (6 bases). Trimming cost V 4 bases and J 5 bases, with 10 bases left between them. The germline gives CDR1 SGHRS, CDR2 YFSETQ. The CDR3 loop spans 13 amino acids.

This chain connects TRBV5-1 to TRBJ2-5; 7 nucleotides line up with TRBD1. Germline V gives CDR1 SGHRS, CDR2 YFSETQ. V dropped 5 bases and J dropped 4; count of bases not matched to a gene: 2. The CDR3 has 12 residues. The chain's CDR3 is CASRGGGETQYF. CDR3 nucleotides: TGCGCCAGCAGAGGGGGCGGAGAGACCCAGTACTTC.

The genes are TRBV30 and TRBJ1-2; no clear D gene. The CDR3 sequence is 13 residues long. Germline CDR1 reads GTSNPN; CDR2 reads SVGIG (reference sequence). V was pared by 3 bases and J by 5 bases, with 13 bases between. For the CDR3, the DNA is TGTGCCTGGAGCGCGGGTAGCCTTTATGGCTACACCTTC. Its protein is CAWSAGSLYGYTF.

The chain recombines TRBV19 with TRBJ2-1, with 9 positions matching TRBD2. Unmatched junction bases numbered 20, after V lost 3 bases and J lost 2 bases. The CDR3 runs to 21 residues. Germline CDR1 reads LNHDA; CDR2 reads SQIVND (reference sequence). In DNA form, the CDR3 reads TGTGCCAGTAGTATCTGGGTAATTGGAGCGGGAGCGGGGGGTGCCTACAATGAGCAGTTCTTC. Its protein product is CASSIWVIGAGAGGAYNEQFF.

The V gene is TRBV27, the J gene TRBJ2-7; 7 nucleotides line up with TRBD2. With 5 bases clipped from V and 0 bases from J, the junction kept 7 bases outside the gene matches. This CDR3 region has 15 residues. Germline CDR1 and CDR2: MNHEY and SMNVEV (reference sequence). DNA of the CDR3: TGTGCCAGCAGTATTGACATAGCGGGCTCCTACGAGCAGTACTTC. As protein: CASSIDIAGSYEQYF.

The chain has TRBV19 and TRBJ2-5, with D possibly being TRBD2 (6 bases). The germline V and J ends were trimmed by 4 bases and 4 bases, with 19 bases remaining between them. The CDR3 totals 16 residues. Germline CDR1 reads LNHDA; CDR2 reads SQIVND (reference sequence). The CDR3 nucleotides are TGTGCCAGTAGTAACCCATCCCGGGGGTATTCAGAGACCCAGTACTTC. It is translated as CASSNPSRGYSETQYF.

This chain uses TRBV14 with TRBJ2-1, with 12 positions matching TRBD2. CDR1 SGHDN and CDR2 FVKESK come from the germline V gene. V lost 5 bases, J lost 4 bases, and 3 bases stayed unmatched. The CDR3 is 15 residues long. The CDR3 reads CASSKLAGGYNEQFF. CDR3 sequence (DNA): TGTGCCAGCAGCAAACTAGCGGGGGGTTACAATGAGCAGTTCTTC.

The rearrangement links TRBV28 to TRBJ1-5; unclear D gene. The CDR3 extends over 16 amino acids. V was shortened by 5 bases and J by 3 bases, with 17 bases between the two germline ends. CDR1 is MDHEN, CDR2 SYDVKM, per germline. CDR3 residues: CASSPSRRRLNQPQHF. In DNA form, the CDR3 reads TGTGCCAGCAGTCCGTCGCGTCGGAGACTCAATCAGCCCCAGCATTTT.

The V call is TRBV28, the J call TRBJ1-5; D unresolved. Germline CDR1 reads MDHEN; CDR2 reads SYDVKM. V shed 4 bases and J shed 6 bases, with 4 bases lying between them. The CDR3 has 11 residues. CDR3 coding DNA: TGTGCCAGCAGTTACACTCAGCCCCAGCATTTT. Its protein is CASSYTQPQHF.

CDR3 DNA: TGTGCCAGCAGCTTAGTTTCGGCGGGAGCGAGGGAGACCCAGTACTTC. Protein: CASSLVSAGARETQYF. This chain joins TRBV11-1 and TRBJ2-5; 7 bases fit TRBD2. V gave up 1 base and J gave up 5 bases; unmatched junction bases: 10. Germline loops: CDR1 SGHAT, CDR2 FQDESV (reference sequence). The CDR3 consists of 16 residues. The whole variable domain, remainder taken from reference TRBV11-1 and TRBJ2-5, is EAEVAQSPRYKITEKSQAVAFWCDPISGHATLYWYRQILGQGPELLVQFQDESVVDDSQLPKDRFSAERLKGVDSTLKIQPAELGDSAMYLCASSLVSAGARETQYFGPGTRLLVL.

The CDR3 here is CASSEGGEQYF. DNA for the CDR3: TGCGCCAGCTCTGAGGGTGGCGAGCAGTACTTC. The J gene is TRBJ2-7, the V gene TRBV5-1; the D gene is possibly TRBD2 (5 bases). The ends were cut back, 7 bases at V and 6 bases at J, with 11 bases in the middle. Germline assignment: CDR1 SGHRS and CDR2 YFSETQ. The CDR3 is 11 amino acids.

V is TRBV7-7 and J is TRBJ1-6, with D unresolved. Germline V lookup: CDR1 SSHAT, CDR2 FNYEAQ (reference sequence). The CDR3 extends over 14 amino acids. V was cut by 1 base and J by 9 bases, with 10 bases left in between. Here the CDR3 DNA reads TGTGCCAGCAGCTTAGATGCCAGCGGTTCACCCCTCCACTTT. Translated: CASSLDASGSPLHF.

The chain links TRBV4-1 to TRBJ2-1; 9 nucleotides match TRBD2. Per germline, CDR1 MGHRA and CDR2 YSYEKL. The CDR3 sequence is 16 residues long. Trimming removed 2 bases from V and 7 bases from J; junction bases left unmatched: 9. This chain's CDR3 is CASSQYLGTSINEQFF. In DNA form, the CDR3 reads TGCGCCAGCAGCCAATACTTAGGGACTAGCATAAATGAGCAGTTCTTC.

To note about this clone: Different DNA sequences within this sample yield the same CDR3. The chain couples TRBV6-5 to TRBJ1-5, with D tentatively TRBD1 (5 bases). Germline loops: CDR1 MNHEY, CDR2 SVGAGI. The CDR3 covers 15 residues. V lost 6 bases and J lost 2, with 14 bases in between. CDR3 coding DNA: TGTGCCAGCAGGCCGGGGGGAAGTGGCAATCAGCCCCAGCATTTT. It is translated as CASRPGGSGNQPQHF.